These T cell receptor beta chains were read from a single sample in a study of cytotoxic CD8 clonotypes in ibrutinib-treated CLL. Clones were sequenced by immunoSEQ multiplex PCR, and TCRdb holds only the in-frame ones, with some missing. The sample comprises about 50,000 clones, 57% of which are singletons, and approximately 28% rests with the top ten. Sample: PBMCs, taken after 24 months of ibrutinib treatment. These TCRs come from a human donor with chronic lymphocytic leukemia. Both conserved end residues are part of each CDR3. D genes are given only for firm matches.

TRBV2	TRBJ2-1	NA	CASREDGHTNEQFF
TRBV2	TRBJ2-1	NA	CASSVMTNEQFF
TRBV4-2	TRBJ2-7	NA	CASSPAVEEQYF
TRBV15	TRBJ2-1	NA	CATSIQGPPNEQFF
TRBV27	TRBJ2-1	NA	CASSLLGRPNNEQFF
TRBV19	TRBJ2-5	NA	CASSRGGGETQYF
TRBV10-3	TRBJ1-5	NA	CAITGGSNQPQHF
TRBV5-1	TRBJ2-7	NA	CASSLGTKVLKSYEQYF
TRBV19	TRBJ2-1	NA	CASSPSPSTIRQFF
TRBV7-8	TRBJ2-3	NA	CASSLVVPTDTQYF
TRBV6-1	TRBJ1-1	NA	CASSVHTEAFF
TRBV5-4	TRBJ2-3	TRBD2	CASSPKPTSGGGTDTQYF
TRBV11-2	TRBJ2-3	NA	CATSPRGGAGTDTQYF
TRBV10-3	TRBJ2-1	TRBD2	CAISSGGPTYNEQFF
TRBV9	TRBJ2-1	TRBD2	CASSPRGFTYNEQFF
TRBV11-2	TRBJ2-1	NA	CASSLQAIANEQFF
TRBV5-4	TRBJ2-1	TRBD2	CASALLAGSYNEQFF
TRBV5-4	TRBJ2-7	NA	CASTSGTVSYEQYF
TRBV7-6	TRBJ2-3	TRBD2	CASSPGGSTDTQYF
TRBV6-1	TRBJ2-7	NA	CASSPNNIGDEQYF
TRBV10-2	TRBJ2-1	TRBD2	CASSEPTLGGWVEQFF
TRBV5-6	TRBJ2-5	NA	CASSLAGREKETQYF
TRBV5-1	TRBJ2-7	NA	CASSLGSEPPYEQYF
TRBV14	TRBJ2-2	NA	CASSQVSGFGELFF
TRBV6-1	TRBJ1-2	TRBD1	CASSNRGSRGYTF
TRBV2	TRBJ1-1	NA	CASRRGRDTEAFF
TRBV2	TRBJ1-5	NA	CASTGGPGQPQHF
TRBV28	TRBJ1-2	TRBD1	CASSYSGTGLYGYTF
TRBV6-5	TRBJ1-1	NA	CASSYMSMGTEAFF
TRBV7-8	TRBJ2-7	TRBD1	CASSWDSAYEQYF
TRBV7-8	TRBJ2-5	NA	CASKSNLGEETQYF
TRBV6-1	TRBJ2-3	NA	CATLRAPGADTQYF
TRBV4-1	TRBJ2-2	NA	CASRGWENTGELFF